This T cell receptor beta chain stems from a study of blood T cell repertoires in COVID-19. In the study overall: Material from acute and convalescent COVID-19 was sourced from the United States, Italy and Spain. T cells, B-cell-depleted T cells, or PBMCs supplied cDNA or gDNA.

Profiling relied on immunoSEQ multiplex PCR, and the TCRdb table lists in-frame clones only, not all of them. This table holds 220,000 or so clones, over 75% found once. Participants were aged about 18 to 90 years, lived in about 26 US areas, and enrolled virtually. Clinical history as reported by participants underpinned cohort assignment. V gave up 3 bases and J gave up 0 bases; unmatched junction bases: 12. Germline loops: CDR1 LNHNV, CDR2 YYDKDF (reference sequence). CDR3 length equals 19 residues. This clonotype was sampled from a woman aged 60-75 years who had recovered from COVID-19. This rearrangement joins TRBV15 to TRBJ2-1, with 9 bases matching TRBD2. Sequencing was performed on PBMCs or T cells enriched from blood (not recorded which). The CDR3 reads CATSSHLTSGRVSYNEQFF. CDR3 nucleotide sequence: TGTGCCACCAGCAGTCATTTGACTAGCGGTAGGGTCTCCTACAATGAGCAGTTCTTC.